Sequencing of this T cell receptor (beta chain) was carried out in a study of tissue T cells after allogeneic stem cell transplantation (dated by TCRdb to between 2021 and 2022). Study-level background: TCR beta repertoires were profiled across many tissues obtained from research autopsies of patients with and without GVHD, as well as in mouse models of GVHD. On the human side, the study was prospective and observational, with no blinding or randomization.

What the research found in general, with its limitations: Few T cell clones were found to be shared across patients, but shared repertoire signatures across patients were revealed in a tissue-specific fashion by motif-based clustering. Within patients, how anatomically similar tissues were was a major factor shaping TCR repertoire composition, regardless of disease or transplant status. The study did not establish which tissue TCRs were alloreactive or antigen-specific, and some clones may have been host cells that persisted. In both patients and mice, T cells from blood and spleen picked up only a limited part of the TCR repertoire that was detected in tissues. The patient cohort was small and clinically heterogeneous, and sampling depth was acknowledged as a limitation.

Library preparation employed the immunoSEQ multiplex PCR assay. TCRbeta CDR3 sequencing was done by Adaptive Biotechnologies at survey depth, reporting CDR3 sequences, V/J genes, productive frequency and template counts. Amplification of TCR beta CDR3 regions started from genomic DNA instead of RNA. Regarding the original processing steps: Jensen-Shannon divergence served to quantify pairwise repertoire overlap between tissues, with 0 meaning identical and 1 meaning complete divergence. Based on pairwise JSD values, tissues were grouped by single-linkage agglomerative hierarchical clustering, and the results were shown as dendrograms. GLIPH2 was run on all patient samples with simulation_depth 1000, kmer_min_depth 3 and cdr3_length_cutoff 8, and groups with more than two unique CDR3s were retained. A standardized tissue-overlap score was calculated by extrapolating Jaccard GLIPH-group overlap across patients to a standard repertoire size of 1000 clones. Linear mixed-effect models, with tissue as a fixed effect and individual as a random effect, were used to test how diversity related to clinical or experimental variables. In its TCRdb copy, this immuneACCESS table keeps in-frame sequences only and misses some clones. Where compared with another copy, unresolved V genes explain less than half of these, and the others have no known cause. D and trimming come from the DNA, and the V and J calls and clone size come from that table. Counted in this sample were 5,500 to 7,000 clones; approximately 46% of them appeared once. The ten top clones hold 5.5% to 7% of the sample.

Regarding this clone: What this receptor recognizes is not known. Gene names and germline sequences refer to the mouse in this case. The read finishes 1 residue shy of the CDR3 end, and the germline J gene is used to complete it.

Explained via the paper, the time point label denotes: mouse harvest day 7 after allogeneic transplant. Mouse grafts consisting of 10^7 T-cell-depleted bone marrow cells combined with 10^6 splenic CD5+ T cells were administered by tail vein injection. Mouse GVHD was modeled in a major MHC-mismatch B6 (H2b) into BALB/c (H2d) model, with tissues profiled at day 7 or 14. Mouse tissues and retro-orbital blood were harvested on day 7 or 14 post-transplant using separate sterile tools per animal; livers were flushed beforehand. Before genomic DNA was isolated with the DNeasy Blood & Tissue Kit, mouse tissues were minced with razor blades in buffered saline. The germline V gene (reference sequence) yields KGHPV for CDR1 and FQNQEV for CDR2. Clipping removes 6 bases from V and 1 base from J, with 2 as the unmatched junction base count. The CDR3 spans 14 residues, from the cysteine through the phenylalanine. The DNA has 39 bases, all within the CDR3, and is read from base 1.

The chain is assembled from TRBV26 and TRBJ1-1, and 10 junction bases match TRBD1. Material for sequencing was gut tissue. This TCR was recovered from a female BALB/c mouse given C57BL/6 T cells with graft-versus-host disease after an allogeneic hematopoietic cell transplant. CDR3 bases read: TGTGCCAGCAGGCGGACAGGGGGAAACACAGAAGTCTTC. Its protein is CASRRTGGNTEVF. The CDR3 in its entirety is CASRRTGGNTEVFF.